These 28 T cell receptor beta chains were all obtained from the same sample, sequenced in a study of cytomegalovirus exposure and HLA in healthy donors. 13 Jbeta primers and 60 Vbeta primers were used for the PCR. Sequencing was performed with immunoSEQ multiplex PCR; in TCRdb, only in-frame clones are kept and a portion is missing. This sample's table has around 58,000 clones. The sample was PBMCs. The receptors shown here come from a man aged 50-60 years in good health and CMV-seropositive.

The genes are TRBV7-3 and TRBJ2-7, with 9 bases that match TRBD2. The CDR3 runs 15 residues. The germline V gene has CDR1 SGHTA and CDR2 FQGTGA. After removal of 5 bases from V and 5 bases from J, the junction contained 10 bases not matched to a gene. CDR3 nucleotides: TGTGCCAGCAGCAGCGCCGGGACTAGCAGGCACGAGCAGTACTTC. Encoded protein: CASSSAGTSRHEQYF.

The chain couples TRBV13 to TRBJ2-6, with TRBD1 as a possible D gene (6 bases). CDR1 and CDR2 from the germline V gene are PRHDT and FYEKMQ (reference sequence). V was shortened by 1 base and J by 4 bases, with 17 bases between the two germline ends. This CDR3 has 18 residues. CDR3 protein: CASSLAGGRGAGANVLTF. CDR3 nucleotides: TGTGCCAGCAGCTTAGCGGGTGGCAGGGGAGCCGGGGCCAACGTCCTGACTTTC.

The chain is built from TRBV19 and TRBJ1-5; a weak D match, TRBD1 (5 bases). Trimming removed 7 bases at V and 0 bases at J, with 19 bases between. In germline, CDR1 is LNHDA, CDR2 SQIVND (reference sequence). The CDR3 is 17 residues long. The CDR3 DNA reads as TGTGCCAGTACCGGGGGAGGGTACGTGGTTAGCAATCAGCCCCAGCATTTT. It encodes CASTGGGYVVSNQPQHF.

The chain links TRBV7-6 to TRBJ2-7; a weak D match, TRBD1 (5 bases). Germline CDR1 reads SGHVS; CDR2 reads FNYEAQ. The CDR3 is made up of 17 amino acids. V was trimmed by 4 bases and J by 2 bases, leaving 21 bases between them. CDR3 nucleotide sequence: TGTGCCAGCAGCTCTATCTGGGCCGACAGTTTAACCTACGAGCAGTACTTC. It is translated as CASSSIWADSLTYEQYF.

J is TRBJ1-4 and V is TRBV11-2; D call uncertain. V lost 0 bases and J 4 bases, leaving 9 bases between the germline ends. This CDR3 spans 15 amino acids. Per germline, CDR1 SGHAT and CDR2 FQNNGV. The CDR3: CASSLEGDLNEKLFF. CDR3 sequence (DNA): TGTGCCAGCAGCTTAGAGGGAGACCTTAATGAAAAACTGTTTTTT.

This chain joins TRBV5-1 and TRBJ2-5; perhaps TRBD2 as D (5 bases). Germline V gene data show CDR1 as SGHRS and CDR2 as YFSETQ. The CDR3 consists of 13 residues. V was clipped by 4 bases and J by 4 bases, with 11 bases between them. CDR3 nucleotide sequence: TGCGCCAGCAGCCCCCGGGATTCAGAGACCCAGTACTTC. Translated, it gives CASSPRDSETQYF. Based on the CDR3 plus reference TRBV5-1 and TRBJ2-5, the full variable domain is KAGVTQTPRYLIKTRGQQVTLSCSPISGHRSVSWYQQTPGQGLQFLFEYFSETQRNKGNFPGRFSGRQFSNSRSEMNVSTLELGDSALYLCASSPRDSETQYFGPGTRLLVL.

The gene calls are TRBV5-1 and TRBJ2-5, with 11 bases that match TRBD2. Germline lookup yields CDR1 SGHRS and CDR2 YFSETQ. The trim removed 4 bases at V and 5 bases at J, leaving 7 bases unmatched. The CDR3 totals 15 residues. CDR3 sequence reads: CASSQTSGSAETQYF. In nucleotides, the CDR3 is TGCGCCAGCAGCCAAACTAGCGGGAGTGCGGAGACCCAGTACTTC.

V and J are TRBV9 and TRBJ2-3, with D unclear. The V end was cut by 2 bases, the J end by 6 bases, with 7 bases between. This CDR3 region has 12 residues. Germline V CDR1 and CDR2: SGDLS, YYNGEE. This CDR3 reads CASSVRLDTQYF. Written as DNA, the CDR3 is TGTGCCAGCAGCGTTCGGTTGGATACGCAGTATTTT.

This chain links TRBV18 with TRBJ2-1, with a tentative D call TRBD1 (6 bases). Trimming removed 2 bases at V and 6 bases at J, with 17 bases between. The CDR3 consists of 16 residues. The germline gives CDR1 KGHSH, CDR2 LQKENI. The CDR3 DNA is TGTGCCAGCTCACCAGAAACAGGGTACCTCCGCAATGAGCAGTTCTTC. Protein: CASSPETGYLRNEQFF.

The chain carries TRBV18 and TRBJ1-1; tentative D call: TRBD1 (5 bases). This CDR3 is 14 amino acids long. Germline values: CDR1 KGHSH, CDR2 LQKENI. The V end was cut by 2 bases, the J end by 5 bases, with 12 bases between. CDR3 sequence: CASSPEAGRTEAFF. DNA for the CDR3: TGTGCCAGCTCACCAGAGGCAGGGCGAACTGAAGCTTTCTTT.

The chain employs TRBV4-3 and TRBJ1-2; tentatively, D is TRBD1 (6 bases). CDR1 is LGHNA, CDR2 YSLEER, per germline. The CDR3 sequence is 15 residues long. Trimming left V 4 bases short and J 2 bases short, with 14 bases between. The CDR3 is CASSPSRDNNYGYTF. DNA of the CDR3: TGCGCCAGCAGCCCCAGCCGGGACAACAACTATGGCTACACCTTC.

Here the CDR3 DNA reads TGTGCCAGCAGTGAAGGCGGGGCAGGGGGTAACTATGGCTACACCTTC. Its translation is CASSEGGAGGNYGYTF. V and J are TRBV25-1 and TRBJ1-2; 7 bases map to TRBD1. After removal of 2 bases from V and 1 base from J, the junction contained 7 bases not matched to a gene. Germline assignment: CDR1 MGHDK and CDR2 SYGVNS. This CDR3 comprises 16 residues.

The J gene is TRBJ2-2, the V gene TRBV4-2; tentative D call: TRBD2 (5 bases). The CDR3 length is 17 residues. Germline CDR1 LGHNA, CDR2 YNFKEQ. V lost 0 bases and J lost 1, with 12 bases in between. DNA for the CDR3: TGTGCCAGCAGCCAAGATACCCTAGCTCTGAACACCGGGGAGCTGTTTTTT. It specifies CASSQDTLALNTGELFF.

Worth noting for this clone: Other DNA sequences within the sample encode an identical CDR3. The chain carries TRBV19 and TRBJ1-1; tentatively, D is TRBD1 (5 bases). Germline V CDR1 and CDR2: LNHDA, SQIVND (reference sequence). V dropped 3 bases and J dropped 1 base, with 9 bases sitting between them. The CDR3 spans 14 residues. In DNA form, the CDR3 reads TGTGCCAGTAGTATTCAGGGAACGAACACTGAAGCTTTCTTT. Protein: CASSIQGTNTEAFF.

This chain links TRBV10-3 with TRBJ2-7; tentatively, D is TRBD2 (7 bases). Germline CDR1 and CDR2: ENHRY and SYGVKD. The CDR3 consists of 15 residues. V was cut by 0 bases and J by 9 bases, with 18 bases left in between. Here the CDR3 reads CAISESAVAGEGQYF. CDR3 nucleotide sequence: TGTGCCATCAGTGAGTCTGCGGTGGCAGGGGAGGGGCAGTACTTC.

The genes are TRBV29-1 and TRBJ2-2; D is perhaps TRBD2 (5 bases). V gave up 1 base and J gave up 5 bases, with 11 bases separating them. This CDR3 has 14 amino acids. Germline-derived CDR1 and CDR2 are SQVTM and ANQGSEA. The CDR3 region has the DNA TGCAGCGTTGAAGCGGAGGACCCGACCGGGGAGCTGTTTTTT. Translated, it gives CSVEAEDPTGELFF.

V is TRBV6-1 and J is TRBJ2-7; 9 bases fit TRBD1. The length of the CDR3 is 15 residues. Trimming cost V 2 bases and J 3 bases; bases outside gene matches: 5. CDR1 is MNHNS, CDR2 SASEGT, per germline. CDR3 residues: CASSERLTGGYEQYF. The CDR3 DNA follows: TGTGCCAGCAGTGAAAGGTTGACAGGGGGCTACGAGCAGTACTTC.

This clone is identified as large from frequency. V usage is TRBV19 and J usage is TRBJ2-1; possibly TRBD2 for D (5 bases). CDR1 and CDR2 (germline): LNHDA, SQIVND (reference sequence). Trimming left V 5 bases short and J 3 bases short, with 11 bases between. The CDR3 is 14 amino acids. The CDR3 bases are TGTGCCAGTAGTCCGTGGACTGACTACAATGAGCAGTTCTTC. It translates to CASSPWTDYNEQFF.

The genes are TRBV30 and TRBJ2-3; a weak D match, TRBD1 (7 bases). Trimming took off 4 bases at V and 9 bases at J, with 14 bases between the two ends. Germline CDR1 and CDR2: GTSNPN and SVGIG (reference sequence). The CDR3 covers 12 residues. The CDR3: CAWTKAGQTQYF. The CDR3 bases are TGTGCCTGGACCAAGGCGGGACAGACGCAGTATTTT.

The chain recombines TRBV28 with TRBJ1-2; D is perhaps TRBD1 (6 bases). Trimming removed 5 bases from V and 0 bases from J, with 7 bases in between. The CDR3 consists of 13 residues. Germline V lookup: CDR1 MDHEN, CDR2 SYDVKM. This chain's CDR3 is CASSPGANYGYTF. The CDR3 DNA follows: TGTGCCAGCAGTCCAGGGGCTAACTATGGCTACACCTTC.

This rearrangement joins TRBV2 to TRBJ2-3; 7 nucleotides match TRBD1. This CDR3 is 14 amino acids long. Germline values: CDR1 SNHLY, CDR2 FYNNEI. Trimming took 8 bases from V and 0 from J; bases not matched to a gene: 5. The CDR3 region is CASGEQGSTDTQYF. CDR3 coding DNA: TGTGCCAGCGGGGAACAGGGGAGCACAGATACGCAGTATTTT. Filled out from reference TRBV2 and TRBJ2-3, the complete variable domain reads EPEVTQTPSHQVTQMGQEVILRCVPISNHLYFYWYRQILGQKVEFLVSFYNNEISEKSEIFDDQFSVERPDGSNFTLKIRSTKLEDSAMYFCASGEQGSTDTQYFGPGTRLTVL.

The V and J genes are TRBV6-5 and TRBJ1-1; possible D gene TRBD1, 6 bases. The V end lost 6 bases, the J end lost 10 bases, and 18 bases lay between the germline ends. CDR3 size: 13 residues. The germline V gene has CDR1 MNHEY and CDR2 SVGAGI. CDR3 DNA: TGTGCCAGCAGGCCCCCCAGGGGCGAGAGAGCTTTCTTT. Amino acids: CASRPPRGERAFF.

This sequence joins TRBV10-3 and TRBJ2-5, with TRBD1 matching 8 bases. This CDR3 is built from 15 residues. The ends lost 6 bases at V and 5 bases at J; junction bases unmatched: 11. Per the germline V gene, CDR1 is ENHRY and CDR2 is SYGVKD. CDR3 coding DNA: TGTGCCATCAGCGCGACCGGGACAGGAGGCGAGACCCAGTACTTC. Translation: CAISATGTGGETQYF.

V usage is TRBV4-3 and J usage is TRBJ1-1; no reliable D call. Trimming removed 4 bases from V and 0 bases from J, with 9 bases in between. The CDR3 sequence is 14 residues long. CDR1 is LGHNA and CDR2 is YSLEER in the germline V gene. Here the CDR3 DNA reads TGCGCCAGCAGCCGCGTCGCGGTGAACACTGAAGCTTTCTTT. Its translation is CASSRVAVNTEAFF.

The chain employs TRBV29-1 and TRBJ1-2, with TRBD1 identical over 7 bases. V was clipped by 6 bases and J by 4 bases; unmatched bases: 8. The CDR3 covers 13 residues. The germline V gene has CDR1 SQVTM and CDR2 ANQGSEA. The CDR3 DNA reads TGCAGCGTGAAGGAGGGGGCCGGCTATGGCTACACCTTC. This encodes CSVKEGAGYGYTF.

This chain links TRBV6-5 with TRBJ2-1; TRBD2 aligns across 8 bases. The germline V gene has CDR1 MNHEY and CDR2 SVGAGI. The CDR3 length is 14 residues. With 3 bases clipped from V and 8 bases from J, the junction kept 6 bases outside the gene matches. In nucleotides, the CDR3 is TGTGCCAGCAGTTATGGTAGCGGGACCGATGAGCAGTTCTTC. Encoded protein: CASSYGSGTDEQFF.

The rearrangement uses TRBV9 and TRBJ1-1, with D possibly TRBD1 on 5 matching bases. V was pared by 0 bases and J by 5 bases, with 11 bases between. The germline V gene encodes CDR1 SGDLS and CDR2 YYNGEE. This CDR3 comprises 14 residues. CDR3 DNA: TGTGCCAGCAGCGTAGAAGGGGAAGGTACTGAAGCTTTCTTT. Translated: CASSVEGEGTEAFF. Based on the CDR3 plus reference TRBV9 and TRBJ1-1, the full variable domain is DSGVTQTPKHLITATGQRVTLRCSPRSGDLSVYWYQQSLDQGLQFLIQYYNGEERAKGNILERFSAQQFPDLHSELNLSSLELGDSALYFCASSVEGEGTEAFFGQGTRLTVV.

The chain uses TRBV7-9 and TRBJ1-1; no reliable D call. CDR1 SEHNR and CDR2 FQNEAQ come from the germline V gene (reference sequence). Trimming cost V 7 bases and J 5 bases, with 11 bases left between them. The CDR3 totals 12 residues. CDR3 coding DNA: TGTGCCAGCACCATAGGAGGGACTGAAGCTTTCTTT. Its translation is CASTIGGTEAFF.